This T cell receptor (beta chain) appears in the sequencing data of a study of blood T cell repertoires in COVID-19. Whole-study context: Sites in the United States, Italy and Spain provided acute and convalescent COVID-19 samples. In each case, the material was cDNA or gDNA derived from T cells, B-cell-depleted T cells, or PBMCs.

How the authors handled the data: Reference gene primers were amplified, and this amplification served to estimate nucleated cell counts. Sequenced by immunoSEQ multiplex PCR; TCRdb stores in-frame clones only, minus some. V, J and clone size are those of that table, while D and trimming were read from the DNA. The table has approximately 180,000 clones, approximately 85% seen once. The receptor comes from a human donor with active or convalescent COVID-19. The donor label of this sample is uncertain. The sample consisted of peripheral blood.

The CDR3, as DNA: TGCAGCGTTGCCACAGGCTCCTCTGGAAACACCATATATTTT. It specifies CSVATGSSGNTIYF. The gene calls are TRBV29-1 and TRBJ1-3; D possibly corresponds to TRBD1 (5 bases). Per germline, CDR1 SQVTM and CDR2 ANQGSEA. The CDR3 is 14 residues long. Deletions cut 4 bases from V and 0 bases from J, with 10 bases between.